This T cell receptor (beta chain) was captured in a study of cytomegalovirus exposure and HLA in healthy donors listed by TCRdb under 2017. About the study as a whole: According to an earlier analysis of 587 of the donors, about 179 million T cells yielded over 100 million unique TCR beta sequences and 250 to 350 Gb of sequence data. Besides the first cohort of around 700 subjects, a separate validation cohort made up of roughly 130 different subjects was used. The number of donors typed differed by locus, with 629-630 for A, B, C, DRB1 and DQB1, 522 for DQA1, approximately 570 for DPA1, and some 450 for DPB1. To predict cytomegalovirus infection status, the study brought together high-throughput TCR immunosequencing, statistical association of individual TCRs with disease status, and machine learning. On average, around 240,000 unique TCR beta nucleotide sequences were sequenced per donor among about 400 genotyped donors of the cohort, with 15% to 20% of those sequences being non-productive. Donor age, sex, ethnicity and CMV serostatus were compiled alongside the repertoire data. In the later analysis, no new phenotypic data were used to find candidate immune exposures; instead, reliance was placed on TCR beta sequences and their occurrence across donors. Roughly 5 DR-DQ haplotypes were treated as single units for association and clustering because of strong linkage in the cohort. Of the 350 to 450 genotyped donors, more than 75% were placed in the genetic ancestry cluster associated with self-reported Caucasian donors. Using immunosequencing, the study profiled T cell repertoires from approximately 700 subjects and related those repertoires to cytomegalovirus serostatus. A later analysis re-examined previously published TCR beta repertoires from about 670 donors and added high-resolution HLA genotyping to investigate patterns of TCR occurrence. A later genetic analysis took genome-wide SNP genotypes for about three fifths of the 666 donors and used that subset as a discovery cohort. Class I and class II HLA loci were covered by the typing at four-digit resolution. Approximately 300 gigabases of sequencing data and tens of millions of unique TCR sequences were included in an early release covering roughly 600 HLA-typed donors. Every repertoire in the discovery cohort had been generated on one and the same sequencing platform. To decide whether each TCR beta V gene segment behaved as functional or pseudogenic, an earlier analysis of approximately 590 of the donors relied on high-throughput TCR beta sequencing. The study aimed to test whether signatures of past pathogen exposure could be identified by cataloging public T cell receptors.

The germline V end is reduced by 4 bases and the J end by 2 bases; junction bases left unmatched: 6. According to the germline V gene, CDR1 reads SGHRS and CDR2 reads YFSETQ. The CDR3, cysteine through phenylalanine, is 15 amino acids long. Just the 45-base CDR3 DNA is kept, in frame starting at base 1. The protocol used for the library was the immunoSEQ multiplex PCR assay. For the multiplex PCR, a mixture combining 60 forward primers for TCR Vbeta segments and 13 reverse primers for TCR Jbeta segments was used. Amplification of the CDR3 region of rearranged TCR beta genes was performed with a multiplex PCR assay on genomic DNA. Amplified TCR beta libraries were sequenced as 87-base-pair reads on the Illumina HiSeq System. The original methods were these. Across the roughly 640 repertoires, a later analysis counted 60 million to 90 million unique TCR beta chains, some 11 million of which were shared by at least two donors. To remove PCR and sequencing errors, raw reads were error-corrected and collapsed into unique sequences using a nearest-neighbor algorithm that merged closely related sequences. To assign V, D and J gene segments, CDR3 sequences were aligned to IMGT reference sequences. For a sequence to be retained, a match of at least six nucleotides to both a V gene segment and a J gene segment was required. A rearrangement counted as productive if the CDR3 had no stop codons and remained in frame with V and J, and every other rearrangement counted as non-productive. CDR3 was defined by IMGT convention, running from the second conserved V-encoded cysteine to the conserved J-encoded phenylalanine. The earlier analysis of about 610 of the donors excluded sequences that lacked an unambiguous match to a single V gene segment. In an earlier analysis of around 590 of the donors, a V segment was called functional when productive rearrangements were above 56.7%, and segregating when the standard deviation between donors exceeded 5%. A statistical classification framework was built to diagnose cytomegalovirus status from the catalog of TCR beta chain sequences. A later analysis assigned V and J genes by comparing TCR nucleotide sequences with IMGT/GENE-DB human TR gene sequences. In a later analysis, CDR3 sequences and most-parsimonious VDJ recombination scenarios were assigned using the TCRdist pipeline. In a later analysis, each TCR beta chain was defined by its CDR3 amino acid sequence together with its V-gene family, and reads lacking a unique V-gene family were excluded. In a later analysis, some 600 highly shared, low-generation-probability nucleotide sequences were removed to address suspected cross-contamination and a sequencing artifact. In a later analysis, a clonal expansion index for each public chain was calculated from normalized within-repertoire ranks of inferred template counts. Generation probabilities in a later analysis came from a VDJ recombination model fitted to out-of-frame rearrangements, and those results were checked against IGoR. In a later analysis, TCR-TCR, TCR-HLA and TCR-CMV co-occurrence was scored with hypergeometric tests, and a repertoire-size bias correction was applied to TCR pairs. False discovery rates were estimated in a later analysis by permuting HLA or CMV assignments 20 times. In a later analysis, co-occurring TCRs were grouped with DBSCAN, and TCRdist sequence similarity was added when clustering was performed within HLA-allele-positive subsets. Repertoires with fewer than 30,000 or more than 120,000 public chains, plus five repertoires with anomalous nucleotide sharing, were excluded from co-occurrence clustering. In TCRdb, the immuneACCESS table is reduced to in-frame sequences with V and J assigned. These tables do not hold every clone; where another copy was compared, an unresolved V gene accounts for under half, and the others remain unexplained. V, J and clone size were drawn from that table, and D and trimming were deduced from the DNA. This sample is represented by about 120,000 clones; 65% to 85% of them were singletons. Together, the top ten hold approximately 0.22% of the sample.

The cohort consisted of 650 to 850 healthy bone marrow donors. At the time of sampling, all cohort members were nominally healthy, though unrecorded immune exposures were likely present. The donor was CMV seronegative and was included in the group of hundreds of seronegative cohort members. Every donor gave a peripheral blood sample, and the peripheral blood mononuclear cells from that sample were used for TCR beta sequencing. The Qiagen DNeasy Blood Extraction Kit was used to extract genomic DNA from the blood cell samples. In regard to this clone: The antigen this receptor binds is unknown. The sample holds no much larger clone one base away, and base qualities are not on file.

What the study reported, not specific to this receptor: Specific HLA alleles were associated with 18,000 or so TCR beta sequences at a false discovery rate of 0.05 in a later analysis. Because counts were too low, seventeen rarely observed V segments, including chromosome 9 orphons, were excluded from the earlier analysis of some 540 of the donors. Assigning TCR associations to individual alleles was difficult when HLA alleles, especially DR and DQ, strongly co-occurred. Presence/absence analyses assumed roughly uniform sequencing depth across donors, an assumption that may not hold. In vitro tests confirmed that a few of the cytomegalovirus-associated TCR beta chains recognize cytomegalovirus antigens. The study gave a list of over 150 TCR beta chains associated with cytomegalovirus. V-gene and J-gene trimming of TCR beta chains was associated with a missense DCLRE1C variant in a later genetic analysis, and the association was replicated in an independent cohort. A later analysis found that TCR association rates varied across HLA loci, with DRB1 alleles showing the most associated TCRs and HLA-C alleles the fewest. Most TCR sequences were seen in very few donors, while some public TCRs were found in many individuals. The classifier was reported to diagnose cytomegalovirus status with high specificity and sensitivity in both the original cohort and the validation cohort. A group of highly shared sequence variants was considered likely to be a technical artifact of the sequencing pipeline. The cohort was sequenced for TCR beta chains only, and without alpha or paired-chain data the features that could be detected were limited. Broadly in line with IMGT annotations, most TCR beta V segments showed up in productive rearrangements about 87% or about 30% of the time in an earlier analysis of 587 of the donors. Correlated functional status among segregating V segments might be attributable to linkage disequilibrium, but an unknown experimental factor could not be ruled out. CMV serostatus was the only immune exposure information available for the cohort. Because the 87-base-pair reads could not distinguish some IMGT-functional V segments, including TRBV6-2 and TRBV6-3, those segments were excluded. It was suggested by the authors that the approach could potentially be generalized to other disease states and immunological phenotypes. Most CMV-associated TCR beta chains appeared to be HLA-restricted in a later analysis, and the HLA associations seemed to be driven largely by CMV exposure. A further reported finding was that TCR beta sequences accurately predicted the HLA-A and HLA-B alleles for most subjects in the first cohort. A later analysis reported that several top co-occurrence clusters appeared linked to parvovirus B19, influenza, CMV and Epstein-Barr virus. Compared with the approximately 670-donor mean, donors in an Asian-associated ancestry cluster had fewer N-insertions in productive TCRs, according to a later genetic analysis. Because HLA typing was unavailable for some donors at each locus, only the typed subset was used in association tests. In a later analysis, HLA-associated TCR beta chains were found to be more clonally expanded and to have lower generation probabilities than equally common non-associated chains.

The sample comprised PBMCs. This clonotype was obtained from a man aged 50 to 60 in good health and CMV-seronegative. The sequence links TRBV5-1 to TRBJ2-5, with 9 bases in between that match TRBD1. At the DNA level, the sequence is TGCGCCAGCAGCAGAACAGGGGGCACACAAGAGACCCAGTACTTC. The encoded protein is CASSRTGGTQETQYF.